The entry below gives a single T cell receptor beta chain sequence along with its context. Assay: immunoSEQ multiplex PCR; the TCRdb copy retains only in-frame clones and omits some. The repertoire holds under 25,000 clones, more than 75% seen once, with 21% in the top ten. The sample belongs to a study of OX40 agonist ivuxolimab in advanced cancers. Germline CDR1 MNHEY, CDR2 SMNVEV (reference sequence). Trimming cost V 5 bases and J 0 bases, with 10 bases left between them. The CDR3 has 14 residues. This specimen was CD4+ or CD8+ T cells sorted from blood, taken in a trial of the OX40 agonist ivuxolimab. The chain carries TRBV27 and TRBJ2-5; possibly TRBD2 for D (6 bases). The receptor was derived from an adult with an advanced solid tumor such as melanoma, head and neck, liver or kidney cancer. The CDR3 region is CASSPRDYQETQYF. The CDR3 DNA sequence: TGTGCCAGCAGTCCCCGGGACTACCAAGAGACCCAGTACTTC.